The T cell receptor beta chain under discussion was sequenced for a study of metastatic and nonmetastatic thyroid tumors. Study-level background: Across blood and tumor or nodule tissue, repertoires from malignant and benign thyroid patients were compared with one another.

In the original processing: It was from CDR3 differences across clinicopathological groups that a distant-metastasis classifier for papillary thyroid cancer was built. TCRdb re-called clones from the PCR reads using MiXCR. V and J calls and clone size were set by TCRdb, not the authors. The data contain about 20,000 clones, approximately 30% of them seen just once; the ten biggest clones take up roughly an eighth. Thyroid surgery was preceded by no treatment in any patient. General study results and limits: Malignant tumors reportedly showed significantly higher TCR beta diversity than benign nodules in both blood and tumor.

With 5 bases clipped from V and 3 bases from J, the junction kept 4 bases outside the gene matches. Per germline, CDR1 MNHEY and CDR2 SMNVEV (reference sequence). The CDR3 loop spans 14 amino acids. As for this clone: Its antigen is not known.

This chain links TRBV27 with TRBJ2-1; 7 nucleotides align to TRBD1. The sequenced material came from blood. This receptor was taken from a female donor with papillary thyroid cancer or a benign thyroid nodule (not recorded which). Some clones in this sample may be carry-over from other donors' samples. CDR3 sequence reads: CASSLTGFYNEQFF. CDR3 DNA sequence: TGTGCCAGCAGTCTGACAGGGTTCTACAATGAGCAGTTCTTC.